These T cell receptor beta chains were read from a single sample in a study of cytomegalovirus exposure and HLA in healthy donors. The assay was immunoSEQ multiplex PCR, and TCRdb's table has in-frame clones only and misses some. This sample carries about 130,000 clones, around 70% of them seen once, and the ten largest clones take 6.5% to 8%. Source material: PBMCs. Source of these receptors: a man aged 35-49 years in good health and CMV-seropositive. Both conserved end residues are part of each CDR3. A D gene is named only where the DNA matches it firmly. Clone sizes are given selectively: once, few, many, or a class where the clone is expanded.

length: 14
size: .
J: TRBJ2-5
V: TRBV29-1
D: TRBD1
DNA: TGCAGCGTGCGACAGGGGGCGAGACGTGAGACCCAGTACTTC
CDR3: CSVRQGARRETQYF

length: 13
size: .
J: TRBJ1-1
V: TRBV10-3
D: TRBD1
DNA: TGTGCCTCAAAGGGACAGGAGAACACTGAAGCTTTCTTT
CDR3: CASKGQENTEAFF

length: 14
size: .
J: TRBJ2-7
V: TRBV30
D: TRBD1
DNA: TGTGCCTGGAGGAGACAGGGGGCATCCTACGAGCAGTACTTC
CDR3: CAWRRQGASYEQYF

length: 12
size: .
J: TRBJ2-7
V: TRBV14
D: .
DNA: TGTGCCAGCAGCGCCAGCTCCTACGAGCAGTACTTC
CDR3: CASSASSYEQYF

length: 14
size: .
J: TRBJ2-4
V: TRBV6-5
D: .
DNA: TGTGCCAGCAGTTCCCAGGGGCCCAAAAACATTCAGTACTTC
CDR3: CASSSQGPKNIQYF

length: 14
size: .
J: TRBJ1-1
V: TRBV2
D: .
DNA: TGTGCCAGCGTCAAGGCAGGGGTGAGGACTGAAGCTTTCTTT
CDR3: CASVKAGVRTEAFF

length: 13
size: few
J: TRBJ2-7
V: TRBV28
D: .
DNA: TGTGCCAGCACCGAAAGGGGCCCCTACGAGCAGTACTTC
CDR3: CASTERGPYEQYF

length: 12
size: .
J: TRBJ1-2
V: TRBV28
D: .
DNA: TGTGCCAGCAGTTTCAGTAACTATGGCTACACCTTC
CDR3: CASSFSNYGYTF

length: 12
size: .
J: TRBJ1-5
V: TRBV6-1
D: TRBD1
DNA: TGTGCCACCCGGACAGGGAAACAGCCCCAGCATTTT
CDR3: CATRTGKQPQHF

length: 12
size: .
J: TRBJ2-3
V: TRBV6-5
D: .
DNA: TGTGCCAGCAGTTCGACTGAAGATACGCAGTATTTT
CDR3: CASSSTEDTQYF

length: 14
size: .
J: TRBJ2-2
V: TRBV4-2
D: .
DNA: TGTGCCAGCAACAGGGGAGGCGGTACCGGGGAGCTGTTTTTT
CDR3: CASNRGGGTGELFF

length: 12
size: .
J: TRBJ2-1
V: TRBV2
D: TRBD1
DNA: TGTGCCACCCTGACAGGGGGCAATGAGCAGTTCTTC
CDR3: CATLTGGNEQFF

length: 16
size: .
J: TRBJ2-7
V: TRBV9
D: .
DNA: TGTGCCAGCAGCGTAGGACCCGGAGGGAGCTCCTACGAGCAGTACTTC
CDR3: CASSVGPGGSSYEQYF

length: 18
size: .
J: TRBJ2-2
V: TRBV6-7
D: .
DNA: TGTGCTCCCCAGGGGCCCGACCACGGCACATCGAACACCGGGGAGCTGTTTTTT
CDR3: CAPQGPDHGTSNTGELFF

length: 15
size: .
J: TRBJ1-1
V: TRBV28
D: .
DNA: TGTGCCAGCAGTTTATCGGGGGGCGGCGTCCCTGAAGCTTTCTTT
CDR3: CASSLSGGGVPEAFF

length: 15
size: .
J: TRBJ2-2
V: TRBV5-1
D: TRBD1
DNA: TGCGCCAGCAGTTACACAGGGGCGAACACCGGGGAGCTGTTTTTT
CDR3: CASSYTGANTGELFF

length: 13
size: .
J: TRBJ1-2
V: TRBV28
D: TRBD1
DNA: TGTGCCAGCAGCCTAGGGGGCGGCTATGGCTACACCTTC
CDR3: CASSLGGGYGYTF

length: 14
size: few
J: TRBJ1-5
V: TRBV6-1
D: .
DNA: TGTGCCAGCACTAGCAGGGAGGTAAATCAGCCCCAGCATTTT
CDR3: CASTSREVNQPQHF

length: 14
size: .
J: TRBJ1-2
V: TRBV28
D: .
DNA: TGTGCCAGCAGTTCGGGACAATACGGCTATGGCTACACCTTC
CDR3: CASSSGQYGYGYTF

length: 15
size: .
J: TRBJ1-6
V: TRBV7-2
D: .
DNA: TGTGCCAGCAGCTTGGAGGGGGGGTATAATTCACCCCTCCACTTT
CDR3: CASSLEGGYNSPLHF

length: 13
size: .
J: TRBJ2-1
V: TRBV6-5
D: .
DNA: TGTGCCAGCAATCCTCCGGGGTTCCCTGAGCAGTTCTTC
CDR3: CASNPPGFPEQFF

length: 14
size: .
J: TRBJ1-5
V: TRBV18
D: .
DNA: TGTGCCAGCTCACCAGCAACAGGGAACCAGCCCCAGCATTTT
CDR3: CASSPATGNQPQHF

length: 18
size: .
J: TRBJ1-3
V: TRBV9
D: .
DNA: TGTGCCAGCAGCGTATTTGATTTAGGGGTCTTCTCTGGAAACACCATATATTTT
CDR3: CASSVFDLGVFSGNTIYF

length: 16
size: .
J: TRBJ2-2
V: TRBV27
D: .
DNA: TGTGCCAGCAGTTTAAGGGGTCAGGCCAACACCGGGGAGCTGTTTTTT
CDR3: CASSLRGQANTGELFF

length: 15
size: .
J: TRBJ2-7
V: TRBV6-1
D: .
DNA: TGTGCCAGCAGTGAAGACTGGACGGGGACCTACGAGCAGTACTTC
CDR3: CASSEDWTGTYEQYF

length: 15
size: .
J: TRBJ2-7
V: TRBV18
D: TRBD2
DNA: TGTGCCAGCTCACCACTCCGGGGGGTTACCTACGAGCAGTACTTC
CDR3: CASSPLRGVTYEQYF

length: 15
size: .
J: TRBJ1-5
V: TRBV27
D: .
DNA: TGTGCCAGCAGGCCCGGAGGGCGTCGCAATCAGCCCCAGCATTTT
CDR3: CASRPGGRRNQPQHF

length: 14
size: once
J: TRBJ2-7
V: TRBV7-8
D: .
DNA: TGTGCCAGCAGCTTATCGACAGGTCCCTACGAGCAGTACTTC
CDR3: CASSLSTGPYEQYF

length: 13
size: .
J: TRBJ2-7
V: TRBV6-5
D: .
DNA: TGTGCCAGCAGCCTAGACGCCTACTACGAGCAGTACTTC
CDR3: CASSLDAYYEQYF

length: 17
size: .
J: TRBJ1-3
V: TRBV18
D: TRBD1
DNA: TGTGCCAGCTCGGACCGGGACAGGGGATTCTCTGGAAACACCATATATTTT
CDR3: CASSDRDRGFSGNTIYF

length: 16
size: .
J: TRBJ1-4
V: TRBV18
D: TRBD1
DNA: TGTGCCAGCTCACCCGACTTGGGGACAGGAGGGGAAAAACTGTTTTTT
CDR3: CASSPDLGTGGEKLFF

length: 16
size: .
J: TRBJ2-2
V: TRBV7-8
D: .
DNA: TGTGCCAGCAGCTTAAGCAACCTCCTTAACACCGGGGAGCTGTTTTTT
CDR3: CASSLSNLLNTGELFF

length: 13
size: .
J: TRBJ2-7
V: TRBV7-9
D: .
DNA: TGTGCCAGCACATTGACAGGCTCCTACGAGCAGTACTTC
CDR3: CASTLTGSYEQYF

length: 15
size: .
J: TRBJ2-7
V: TRBV6-6
D: TRBD2
DNA: TGTGCCAGCAGTTACAGGCTAGCGGGAGGCAACGAGCAGTACTTC
CDR3: CASSYRLAGGNEQYF

length: 15
size: .
J: TRBJ1-4
V: TRBV28
D: .
DNA: TGTGCCAGCAGTCCCACCGCTCGGACTAATGAAAAACTGTTTTTT
CDR3: CASSPTARTNEKLFF

length: 18
size: .
J: TRBJ2-2
V: TRBV2
D: TRBD2
DNA: TGTGCCAGCAGTGAAGGGAGGATCGCGGGAGGGAACACCGGGGAGCTGTTTTTT
CDR3: CASSEGRIAGGNTGELFF

length: 14
size: .
J: TRBJ1-1
V: TRBV6-5
D: .
DNA: TGTGCCAGCAGTTACTCGAGTCGCAGGGGTGAAGCTTTCTTT
CDR3: CASSYSSRRGEAFF

length: 12
size: .
J: TRBJ1-5
V: TRBV7-9
D: .
DNA: TGTGCCGGGGGGGATAGCAATCAGCCCCAGCATTTT
CDR3: CAGGDSNQPQHF

length: 14
size: .
J: TRBJ2-3
V: TRBV7-9
D: TRBD1
DNA: TGTGCCAGCAGCTCGGGACAGTTCACAGATACGCAGTATTTT
CDR3: CASSSGQFTDTQYF

length: 10
size: .
J: TRBJ1-6
V: TRBV19
D: .
DNA: TGTGCCAGTGGGCCCTCACCCCTCCACTTT
CDR3: CASGPSPLHF

length: 15
size: .
J: TRBJ2-3
V: TRBV11-2
D: .
DNA: TGTGCCAGCAGCTTAGACAGATCCGCGGGGGATACGCAGTATTTT
CDR3: CASSLDRSAGDTQYF

length: 13
size: .
J: TRBJ2-7
V: TRBV6-1
D: .
DNA: TGTGCCAGCAAACAAACCAGAGGAGACGAGCAGTACTTC
CDR3: CASKQTRGDEQYF

length: 15
size: .
J: TRBJ2-3
V: TRBV7-9
D: .
DNA: TGTGCCAGCAGCCAGACAGGGACTGCCACAGATACGCAGTATTTT
CDR3: CASSQTGTATDTQYF

length: 15
size: .
J: TRBJ2-2
V: TRBV7-9
D: .
DNA: TGTGCCAGCAGCTTAGGGGACATAAACACCGGGGAGCTGTTTTTT
CDR3: CASSLGDINTGELFF

length: 15
size: .
J: TRBJ1-6
V: TRBV28
D: .
DNA: TGTGCCAGCAGTTTGAGTTCTAACAGTGATTCACCCCTCCACTTT
CDR3: CASSLSSNSDSPLHF

length: 13
size: .
J: TRBJ2-1
V: TRBV25-1
D: TRBD1
DNA: TGTGCCAGTAGACAGGGAAGGGTCAATGAGCAGTTCTTC
CDR3: CASRQGRVNEQFF

length: 15
size: .
J: TRBJ1-1
V: TRBV5-1
D: TRBD1
DNA: TGCGCCAGCAGGTACCTTACAGGGGGCAACACTGAAGCTTTCTTT
CDR3: CASRYLTGGNTEAFF

length: 16
size: .
J: TRBJ2-1
V: TRBV25-1
D: TRBD1
DNA: TGTGCCAGCAAGGGCCGGACTGGACAGGCCTACAATGAGCAGTTCTTC
CDR3: CASKGRTGQAYNEQFF

length: 17
size: .
J: TRBJ2-5
V: TRBV5-1
D: TRBD1
DNA: TGCGCCAGCAGCTGGGACAGGGGCCCGGGGAGGGGAGAGACCCAGTACTTC
CDR3: CASSWDRGPGRGETQYF

length: 18
size: .
J: TRBJ1-1
V: TRBV30
D: .
DNA: TGTGCCTGGAGGTCATGGTATTCGGCAGGGAGGAGGAACACTGAAGCTTTCTTT
CDR3: CAWRSWYSAGRRNTEAFF

length: 15
size: .
J: TRBJ1-6
V: TRBV30
D: TRBD1
DNA: TGTGCCTGGAGTAGGGGACAGAGCTATAATTCACCCCTCCACTTT
CDR3: CAWSRGQSYNSPLHF

length: 12
size: few
J: TRBJ2-5
V: TRBV2
D: .
DNA: TGTGCCAGCCAGGGGAATCAAGAGACCCAGTACTTC
CDR3: CASQGNQETQYF

length: 17
size: .
J: TRBJ2-1
V: TRBV4-2
D: TRBD2
DNA: TGTGCCAGCAGCCAAGATTTAGGACTAGCGGGAGGAGGGGAGCAGTTCTTC
CDR3: CASSQDLGLAGGGEQFF

length: 14
size: few
J: TRBJ2-2
V: TRBV6-1
D: .
DNA: TGTGCCAGCAGGAACGAACAGGGCGGCGGGGAGCTGTTTTTT
CDR3: CASRNEQGGGELFF

length: 14
size: .
J: TRBJ1-2
V: TRBV28
D: TRBD1
DNA: TGTGCCAGCACCGAACAGGGGGCGTTCTTTGGCTACACCTTC
CDR3: CASTEQGAFFGYTF

length: 18
size: once
J: TRBJ2-1
V: TRBV7-9
D: TRBD2
DNA: TGTGCCAGCAGCTTAGAGGGAAGACTAGCGGGGATGTACAATGAGCAGTTCTTC
CDR3: CASSLEGRLAGMYNEQFF

length: 17
size: few
J: TRBJ2-7
V: TRBV5-5
D: .
DNA: TGTGCCAGCAGCCGTACGTCCCACAGGGCGCCGTCCTACGAGCAGTACTTC
CDR3: CASSRTSHRAPSYEQYF